This entry concerns a single T cell receptor beta chain. Assay: immunoSEQ multiplex PCR; the TCRdb copy retains only in-frame clones and omits some. In the table there are tens of thousands of clones, about nine tenths of which are singletons. This CDR3 contains 14 residues. The V end was cut by 2 bases, the J end by 6 bases, with 14 bases between. From germline, CDR1 is MNHEY and CDR2 SVGAGI. The entry originates in a study of T cells after somatic rescue of genetic block. V and J are TRBV6-5 and TRBJ2-7, with D possibly TRBD1 on 7 matching bases. The TCR sequence derives from a man aged 35 to 55. The sequencing input was peripheral blood mononuclear cells (PBMCs). CDR3 sequence: CASSYGGTAGEQYF. The CDR3 DNA is TGTGCCAGCAGTTACGGCGGGACAGCGGGCGAGCAGTACTTC.